This T cell receptor (beta chain) was captured in a study of shared T cell receptors in the human thymus. CDR3 size: 15 residues. CDR1 is SGHVS, CDR2 FNYEAQ, per germline. The junction had 8 bases not matched to a gene; V was cut back by 5 bases and J by 8 bases. Data came from immunoSEQ multiplex PCR; TCRdb stores just in-frame clones and leaves some out. The table records about 660,000 clones, roughly 90% of them present only once. These data were also filed under a second study, of human thymus T cells. That source notes: Those donating were healthy Finnish infants in corrective surgery for congenital heart defects. Corrective heart surgery yielded resections, and these provided the thymus tissue. Within thymic and blood repertoires, V and J gene usage appeared to be biased.

Sample: thymocytes. The sequence was collected from a boy under three years old with a congenital heart defect. The J gene is TRBJ2-1, the V gene TRBV7-6, with 11 bases that match TRBD2. CDR3 sequence reads: CASSPRLAGFHEQFF. The CDR3 nucleotides are TGTGCCAGCAGCCCTAGACTAGCGGGGTTCCATGAGCAGTTCTTC.